These 4 T cell receptor beta chains were sequenced from one sample in a study of T cell changes during pregnancy in multiple sclerosis. TCRdb keeps only in-frame clones here, not all; method: immunoSEQ multiplex PCR. The repertoire holds roughly 110,000 clones, with less than 95% as singletons. Sample: peripheral blood, taken before pregnancy. The receptors shown here come from a female donor with multiple sclerosis, enrolled in a pregnancy study.

The DNA for the CDR3 is TGTGCCAGCAGTTTAGAGAAACAGGGAAGATTTCCCCTCCACTTT. Translated: CASSLEKQGRFPLHF. This chain connects TRBV27 to TRBJ1-6; D possibly corresponds to TRBD1 (6 bases). Per germline, CDR1 MNHEY and CDR2 SMNVEV (reference sequence). The V and J ends lost 2 bases and 13 bases respectively, with 18 bases between them. CDR3 length: 15 residues.

The gene calls are TRBV6-6 and TRBJ2-1, with D possibly matching TRBD2 (5 bases). V lost 6 bases and J 4 bases, leaving 16 bases between the germline ends. Germline CDR1 reads MNHNY; CDR2 reads SVGAGI (reference sequence). The CDR3 consists of 15 residues. CDR3 protein: CASRTAREQYNEQFF. CDR3 in DNA: TGTGCCAGCAGAACCGCCCGGGAACAGTACAATGAGCAGTTCTTC.

This sequence joins TRBV15 and TRBJ2-5; TRBD2 aligns across 10 bases. The CDR3 consists of 18 residues. Trimming removed 1 base from V and 1 base from J; junction bases left unmatched: 9. Germline CDR1 reads LNHNV; CDR2 reads YYDKDF (reference sequence). The CDR3 sequence is CATSRARRTSGLQETQYF. For the CDR3, the DNA is TGTGCCACCAGCAGAGCCCGTAGGACTAGCGGCCTCCAAGAGACCCAGTACTTC.

V gene TRBV18 combines with J gene TRBJ2-3, with unresolved D. The CDR3 runs to 11 residues. V was pared by 6 bases and J by 6 bases, with 7 bases between. CDR1 is KGHSH and CDR2 is LQKENI in the germline V gene. The CDR3 bases are TGTGCCAGCTCGTCCCTTGATACGCAGTATTTT. It is translated as CASSSLDTQYF. The variable domain in full, with the rest retrieved from reference TRBV18 and TRBJ2-3, is NAGVMQNPRHLVRRRGQEARLRCSPMKGHSHVYWYRQLPEEGLKFMVYLQKENIIDESGMPKERFSAEFPKEGPSILRIQQVVRGDSAAYFCASSSLDTQYFGPGTRLTVL.